The present T cell receptor beta chain was sequenced within a study of shared clonotypes between healthy human individuals. Study as a whole: The donor group consisted of two women and a few men, aged 18 to 49.

Per the germline V gene, CDR1 is MGHRA and CDR2 is YSYEKL. This CDR3 spans 21 amino acids. Trimming took 2 bases from V and 1 from J, leaving 27 bases between them. Here immunoSEQ multiplex PCR was the method, and the copy in TCRdb shows in-frame clones only, minus some. Here the sample spans around 1.4 million clones, 98% being singletons. Negatively enriched CD4+ T cells were divided by CD45RA into naive and memory. Sequencing was carried out using naive CD4+ T cells sorted from blood. The subset was: CD45RA+ positively selected. The chain recombines TRBV4-1 with TRBJ2-4; D may be TRBD2 (6 bases). The sequence derives from a man aged 30 to 39 in good health. CDR3 region: CASSQITGTPVAPEAKNIQYF. CDR3 sequence (DNA): TGCGCCAGCAGCCAAATTACCGGGACTCCTGTAGCCCCAGAGGCCAAAAACATTCAGTACTTC.